The 2 T cell receptor beta chains below come from one sample, sequenced in a study of CD8 T cells in ankylosing spondylitis. MiXCR was run by TCRdb on the 5' RACE reads, yielding one entry per CDR3 protein. This table holds fewer than 200,000 distinct CDR3 sequences, roughly 10% found once. Sequencing was performed on blood, either unsorted or a sorted T cell fraction (not recorded which). The receptor set was obtained from a female donor with ankylosing spondylitis or in good health (not recorded which).

This clonotype showed up just a few times. The chain links TRBV5-1 to TRBJ2-7; TRBD1 aligns across 8 bases. V lost 2 bases, J lost 5 bases, and 6 bases stayed unmatched. The CDR3 sequence is 14 residues long. CDR1 is SGHRS and CDR2 is YFSETQ in the germline V gene. CDR3 nucleotide sequence: TGCGCCAGCAGCTTCTCACAGGGGGGCGACGAGCAGTACTTC. This sequence encodes CASSFSQGGDEQYF. The full variable domain, its missing parts supplied by reference TRBV5-1 and TRBJ2-7, is KAGVTQTPRYLIKTRGQQVTLSCSPISGHRSVSWYQQTPGQGLQFLFEYFSETQRNKGNFPGRFSGRQFSNSRSEMNVSTLELGDSALYLCASSFSQGGDEQYFGPGTRLTVT.

This clonotype was seen a few times. This CDR3 is CASSSRGRSTDTQYF. CDR3 sequence (DNA): TGTGCCAGCAGCTCAAGGGGGAGAAGCACAGATACGCAGTATTTT. The V call is TRBV7-8, the J call TRBJ2-3, with D maybe TRBD1 (6 bases). Deletions cut 4 bases from V and 0 bases from J, with 11 bases between. There are 15 residues in the CDR3. CDR1 and CDR2 from the germline V gene are SGHVS and FQNEAQ.